This TCR beta chain emerged from a study of shared clonotypes between healthy human individuals. Profiling relied on immunoSEQ multiplex PCR, and the TCRdb table lists in-frame clones only, not all of them. This sample has about 680,000 clones, with roughly 70% found just once. The ends were cut back, 5 bases at V and 1 base at J, with 13 bases in the middle. The CDR3 has 15 amino acids. CDR1 is MNHEY, CDR2 SMNVEV, per germline (reference sequence). The clonotype originates from a woman aged 25-40 years in good health. Sample: memory CD4+ T cells sorted from blood. As for subset: CD45RA-negative fraction. J is TRBJ2-3 and V is TRBV27; no definite D call. The DNA of the CDR3 is TGTGCCAGCAGTCCCCGATACCCACGCACAGATACGCAGTATTTT. It yields the protein CASSPRYPRTDTQYF.